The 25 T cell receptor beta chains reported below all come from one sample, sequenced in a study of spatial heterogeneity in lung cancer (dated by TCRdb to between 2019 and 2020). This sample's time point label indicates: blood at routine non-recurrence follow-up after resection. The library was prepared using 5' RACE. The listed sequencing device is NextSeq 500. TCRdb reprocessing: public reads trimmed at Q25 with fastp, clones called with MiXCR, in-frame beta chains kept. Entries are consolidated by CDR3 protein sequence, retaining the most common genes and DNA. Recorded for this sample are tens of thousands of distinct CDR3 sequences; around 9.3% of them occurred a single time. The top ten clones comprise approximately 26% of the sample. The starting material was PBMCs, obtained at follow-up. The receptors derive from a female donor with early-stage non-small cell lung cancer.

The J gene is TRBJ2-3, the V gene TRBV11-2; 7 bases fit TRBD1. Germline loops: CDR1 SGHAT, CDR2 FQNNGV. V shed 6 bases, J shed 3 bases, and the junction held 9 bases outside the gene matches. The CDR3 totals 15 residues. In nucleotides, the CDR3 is TGTGCCAGCAGTCGAAGGGGGCTAACAACAGATACGCAGTATTTT. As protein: CASSRRGLTTDTQYF.

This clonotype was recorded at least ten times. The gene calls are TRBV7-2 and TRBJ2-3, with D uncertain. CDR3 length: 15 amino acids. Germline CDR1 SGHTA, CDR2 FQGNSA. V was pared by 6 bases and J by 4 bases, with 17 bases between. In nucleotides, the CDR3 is TGTGCCAGCAGTTCATACGCGATCGGACCAGATACGCAGTATTTT. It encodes CASSSYAIGPDTQYF.

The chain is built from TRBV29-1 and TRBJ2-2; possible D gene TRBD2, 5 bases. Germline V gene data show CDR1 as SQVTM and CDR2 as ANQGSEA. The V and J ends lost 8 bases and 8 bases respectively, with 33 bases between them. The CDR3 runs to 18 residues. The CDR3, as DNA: TGCAGCCCCTCCCCAGGAACCACTCGGGATCTTGGCGGTGGGGAGCTGTTTTTT. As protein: CSPSPGTTRDLGGGELFF.

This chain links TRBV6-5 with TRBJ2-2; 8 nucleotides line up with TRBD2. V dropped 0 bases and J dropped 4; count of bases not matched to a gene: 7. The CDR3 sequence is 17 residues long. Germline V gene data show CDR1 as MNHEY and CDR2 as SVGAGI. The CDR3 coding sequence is TGTGCCAGCAGTTACTCGACCAGGCTAGCGGGCACCGGGGAGCTGTTTTTT. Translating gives CASSYSTRLAGTGELFF.

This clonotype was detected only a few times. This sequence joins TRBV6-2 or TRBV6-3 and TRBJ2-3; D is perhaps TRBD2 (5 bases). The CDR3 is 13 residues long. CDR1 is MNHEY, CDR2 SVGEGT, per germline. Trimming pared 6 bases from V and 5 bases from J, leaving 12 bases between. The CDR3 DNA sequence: TGTGCCAGCAGGAGTGCCGGGGAAGATACGCAGTATTTT. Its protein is CASRSAGEDTQYF.

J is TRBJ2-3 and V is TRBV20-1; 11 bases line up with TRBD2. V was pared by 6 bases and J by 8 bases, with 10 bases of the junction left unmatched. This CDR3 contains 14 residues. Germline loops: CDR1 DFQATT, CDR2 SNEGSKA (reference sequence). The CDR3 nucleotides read TGCAGTGCCCCCACTAGCGGGGGAGCGCTTACGCAGTATTTT. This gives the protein CSAPTSGGALTQYF.

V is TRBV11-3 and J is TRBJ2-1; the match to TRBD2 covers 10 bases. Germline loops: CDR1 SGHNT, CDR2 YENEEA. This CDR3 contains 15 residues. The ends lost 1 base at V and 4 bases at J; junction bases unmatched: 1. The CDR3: CASSLGSGGYNEQFF. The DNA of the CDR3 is TGTGCCAGCAGCTTAGGTAGCGGGGGGTACAATGAGCAGTTCTTC.

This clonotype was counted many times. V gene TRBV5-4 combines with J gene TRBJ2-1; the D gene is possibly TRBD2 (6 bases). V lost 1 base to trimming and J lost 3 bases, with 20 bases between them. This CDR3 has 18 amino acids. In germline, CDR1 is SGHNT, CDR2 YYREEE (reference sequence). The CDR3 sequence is CASSLRQGYLADYNEQFF. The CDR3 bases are TGTGCCAGCAGCTTGAGGCAGGGATATTTAGCGGACTACAATGAGCAGTTCTTC. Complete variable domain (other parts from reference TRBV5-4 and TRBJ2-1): ETGVTQSPTHLIKTRGQQVTLRCSSQSGHNTVSWYQQALGQGPQFIFQYYREEENGRGNFPPRFSGLQFPNYSSELNVNALELDDSALYLCASSLRQGYLADYNEQFFGPGTRLTVL.

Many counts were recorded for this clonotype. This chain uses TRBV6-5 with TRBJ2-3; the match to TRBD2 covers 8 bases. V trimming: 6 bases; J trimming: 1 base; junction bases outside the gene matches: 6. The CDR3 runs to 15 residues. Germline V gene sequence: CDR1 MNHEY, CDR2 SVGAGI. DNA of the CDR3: TGTGCCAGCAGCGGGGGGGCCTCCGGCACAGATACGCAGTATTTT. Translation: CASSGGASGTDTQYF.

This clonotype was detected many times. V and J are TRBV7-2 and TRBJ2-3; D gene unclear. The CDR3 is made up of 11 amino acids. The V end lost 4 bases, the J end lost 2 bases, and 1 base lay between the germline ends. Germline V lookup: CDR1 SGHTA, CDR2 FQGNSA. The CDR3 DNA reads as TGTGCCAGCAGCTCCACAGATACGCAGTATTTT. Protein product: CASSSTDTQYF.

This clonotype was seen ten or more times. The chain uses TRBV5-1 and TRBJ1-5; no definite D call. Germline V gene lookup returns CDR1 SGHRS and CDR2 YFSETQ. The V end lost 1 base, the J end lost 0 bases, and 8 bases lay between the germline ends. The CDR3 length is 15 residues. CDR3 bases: TGCGCCAGCAGCTTGAACGGGCATAGCAATCAGCCCCAGCATTTT. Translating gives CASSLNGHSNQPQHF.

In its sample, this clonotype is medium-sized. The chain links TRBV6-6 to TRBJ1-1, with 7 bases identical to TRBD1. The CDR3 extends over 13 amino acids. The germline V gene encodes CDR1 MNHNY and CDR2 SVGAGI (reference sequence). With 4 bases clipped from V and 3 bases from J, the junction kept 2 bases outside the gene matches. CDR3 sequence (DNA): TGTGCCAGCAGTTCCGACAGGGACACTGAAGCTTTCTTT. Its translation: CASSSDRDTEAFF.

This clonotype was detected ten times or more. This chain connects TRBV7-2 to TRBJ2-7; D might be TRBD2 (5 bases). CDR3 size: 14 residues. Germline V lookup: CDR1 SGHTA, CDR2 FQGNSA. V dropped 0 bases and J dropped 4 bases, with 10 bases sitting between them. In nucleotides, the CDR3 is TGTGCCAGCAGCTTAGCGGGAGCCCCTTACGAGCAGTACTTC. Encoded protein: CASSLAGAPYEQYF.

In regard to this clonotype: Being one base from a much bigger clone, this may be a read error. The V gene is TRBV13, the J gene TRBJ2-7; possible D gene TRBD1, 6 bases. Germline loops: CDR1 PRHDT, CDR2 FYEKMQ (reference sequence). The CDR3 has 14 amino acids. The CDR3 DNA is TGTACCAGCAGCCAACAGGGCCTTTCCTACGAGCAGTACTTC. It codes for CTSSQQGLSYEQYF.

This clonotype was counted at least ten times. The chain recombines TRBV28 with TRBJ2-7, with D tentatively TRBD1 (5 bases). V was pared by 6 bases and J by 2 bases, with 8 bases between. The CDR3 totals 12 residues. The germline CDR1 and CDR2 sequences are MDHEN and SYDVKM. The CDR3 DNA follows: TGTGCCAGCAGGGGGCCCGCCTACGAGCAGTACTTC. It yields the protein CASRGPAYEQYF.

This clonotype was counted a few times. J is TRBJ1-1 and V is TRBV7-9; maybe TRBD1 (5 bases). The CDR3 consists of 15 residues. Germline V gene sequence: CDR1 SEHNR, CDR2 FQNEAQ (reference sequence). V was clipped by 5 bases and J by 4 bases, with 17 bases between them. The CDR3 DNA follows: TGTGCCAGCAGCCCTCCCCCAGGGCGGGTCACTGAAGCTTTCTTT. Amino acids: CASSPPPGRVTEAFF.

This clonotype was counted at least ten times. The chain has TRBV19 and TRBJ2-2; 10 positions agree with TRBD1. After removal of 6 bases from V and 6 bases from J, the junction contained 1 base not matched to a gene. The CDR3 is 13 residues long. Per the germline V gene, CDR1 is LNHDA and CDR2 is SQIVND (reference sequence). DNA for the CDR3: TGTGCCAGTAGCGGGACAGGGGCCGGGGAGCTGTTTTTT. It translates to CASSGTGAGELFF.

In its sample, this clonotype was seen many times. DNA for the CDR3: TGCAGCGTTGCACAGTACTATGGCTACACCTTC. It translates to CSVAQYYGYTF. The chain recombines TRBV29-1 with TRBJ1-2, with D hard to call. Germline V CDR1 and CDR2: SQVTM, ANQGSEA. CDR3 length: 11 residues. Trimming took off 4 bases at V and 3 bases at J, with 6 bases between the two ends. Combining the CDR3 with reference TRBV29-1 and TRBJ1-2 gives the whole variable domain SAVISQKPSRDICQRGTSLTIQCQVDSQVTMMFWYRQQPGQSLTLIATANQGSEATYESGFVIDKFPISRPNLTFSTLTVSNMSPEDSSIYLCSVAQYYGYTFGSGTRLTVV.

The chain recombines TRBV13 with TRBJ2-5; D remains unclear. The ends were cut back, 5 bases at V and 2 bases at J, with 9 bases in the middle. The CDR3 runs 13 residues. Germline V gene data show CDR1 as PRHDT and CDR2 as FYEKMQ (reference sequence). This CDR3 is CASSLKLQETQYF. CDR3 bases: TGTGCCAGCAGCCTCAAACTACAAGAGACCCAGTACTTC.

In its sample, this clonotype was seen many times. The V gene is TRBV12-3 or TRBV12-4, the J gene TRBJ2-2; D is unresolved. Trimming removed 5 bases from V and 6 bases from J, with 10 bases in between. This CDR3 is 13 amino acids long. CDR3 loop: CASSPGRSGELFF. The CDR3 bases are TGTGCCAGCAGTCCCGGTAGGTCCGGGGAGCTGTTTTTT.

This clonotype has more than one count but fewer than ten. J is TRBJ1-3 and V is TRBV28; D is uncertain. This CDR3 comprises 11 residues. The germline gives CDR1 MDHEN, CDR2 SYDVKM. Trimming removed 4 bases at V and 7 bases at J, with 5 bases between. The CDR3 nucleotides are TGTGCCAGCAGTTCCCCGAACACCATATATTTT. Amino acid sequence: CASSSPNTIYF.

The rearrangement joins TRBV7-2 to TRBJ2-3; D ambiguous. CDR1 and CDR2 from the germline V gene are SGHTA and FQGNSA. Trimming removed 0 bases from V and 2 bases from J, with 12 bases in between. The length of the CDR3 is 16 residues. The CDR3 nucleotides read TGTGCCAGCAGCTTAGCGGCAGGAGCCTACACAGATACGCAGTATTTT. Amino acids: CASSLAAGAYTDTQYF.

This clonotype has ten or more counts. The CDR3 region is CASSQSGTPGV. The CDR3 DNA sequence: TGCGCCAGCAGTCAATCGGGCACGCCAGGGGTC. The chain joins TRBV23-1 to TRBJ2-7; D possibly corresponds to TRBD1 (5 bases). TRBV23-1 is an ORF for which the function is uncertain. The CDR3 length is 11 residues.

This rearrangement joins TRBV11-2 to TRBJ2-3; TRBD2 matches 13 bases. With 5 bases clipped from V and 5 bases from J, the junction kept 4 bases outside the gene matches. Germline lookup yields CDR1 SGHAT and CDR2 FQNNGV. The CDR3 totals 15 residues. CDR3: CASSEGLAGKDTQYF. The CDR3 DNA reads TGTGCCAGCAGCGAGGGACTAGCGGGGAAAGATACGCAGTATTTT.

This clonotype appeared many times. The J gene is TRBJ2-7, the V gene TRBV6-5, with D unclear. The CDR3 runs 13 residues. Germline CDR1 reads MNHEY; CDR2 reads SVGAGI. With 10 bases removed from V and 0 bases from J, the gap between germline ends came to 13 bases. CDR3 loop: CATSDRFSYEQYF. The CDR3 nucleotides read TGTGCCACCTCGGACCGTTTCTCCTACGAGCAGTACTTC.